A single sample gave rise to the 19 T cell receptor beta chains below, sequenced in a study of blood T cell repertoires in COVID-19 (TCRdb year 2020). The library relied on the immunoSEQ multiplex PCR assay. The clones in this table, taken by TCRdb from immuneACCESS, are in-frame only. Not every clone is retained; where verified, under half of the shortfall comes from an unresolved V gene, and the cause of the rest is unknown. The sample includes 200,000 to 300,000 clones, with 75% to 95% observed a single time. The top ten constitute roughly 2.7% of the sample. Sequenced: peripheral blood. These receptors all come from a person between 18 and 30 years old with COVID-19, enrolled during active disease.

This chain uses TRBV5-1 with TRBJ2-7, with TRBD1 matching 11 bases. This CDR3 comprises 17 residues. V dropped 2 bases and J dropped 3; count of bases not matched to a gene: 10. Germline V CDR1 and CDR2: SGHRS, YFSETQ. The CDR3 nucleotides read TGCGCCAGCAGCTTAACGTTGCCGGGACAGGGGGGCTACGAGCAGTACTTC. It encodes CASSLTLPGQGGYEQYF.

CDR3 sequence (DNA): TGTGCCACCAGTGCGGGGGGAAACCAAAATGAAAAACTGTTTTTT. Amino acid sequence: CATSAGGNQNEKLFF. The chain is built from TRBV24-1 and TRBJ1-4, with D possibly TRBD1 on 5 matching bases. Germline V gene lookup returns CDR1 KGHDR and CDR2 SFDVKD. The CDR3 length is 15 residues. The V end was cut by 5 bases, the J end by 5 bases, with 14 bases between.

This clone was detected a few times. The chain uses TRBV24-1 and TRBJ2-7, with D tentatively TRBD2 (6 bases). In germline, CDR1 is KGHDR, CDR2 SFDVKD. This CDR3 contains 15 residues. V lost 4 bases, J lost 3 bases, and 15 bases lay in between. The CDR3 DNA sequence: TGTGCCACCAGTGACCCGACTAGAGGGGACTACGAGCAGTACTTC. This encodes CATSDPTRGDYEQYF.

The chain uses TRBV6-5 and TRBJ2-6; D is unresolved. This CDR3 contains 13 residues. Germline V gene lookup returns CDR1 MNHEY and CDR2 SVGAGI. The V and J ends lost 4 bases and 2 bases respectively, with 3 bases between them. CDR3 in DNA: TGTGCCAGCAGTTCTCCTGGGGCCAACGTCCTGACTTTC. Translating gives CASSSPGANVLTF.

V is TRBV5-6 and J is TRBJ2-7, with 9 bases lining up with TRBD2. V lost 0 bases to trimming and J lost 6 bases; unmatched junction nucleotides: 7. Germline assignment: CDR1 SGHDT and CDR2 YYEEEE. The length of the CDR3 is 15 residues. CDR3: CASSLGAGGSREQYF. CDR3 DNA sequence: TGTGCCAGCAGCTTGGGGGCGGGAGGGTCCCGCGAGCAGTACTTC. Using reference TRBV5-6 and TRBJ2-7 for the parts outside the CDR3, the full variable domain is DAGVTQSPTHLIKTRGQQVTLRCSPKSGHDTVSWYQQALGQGPQFIFQYYEEEERQRGNFPDRFSGHQFPNYSSELNVNALLLGDSALYLCASSLGAGGSREQYFGPGTRLTVT.

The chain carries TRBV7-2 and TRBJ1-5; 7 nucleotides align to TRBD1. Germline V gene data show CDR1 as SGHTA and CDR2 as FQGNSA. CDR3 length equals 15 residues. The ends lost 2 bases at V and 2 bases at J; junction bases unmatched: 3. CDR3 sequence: CASSLRGQGNQPQHF. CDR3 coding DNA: TGTGCCAGCAGCTTAAGGGGGCAGGGCAATCAGCCCCAGCATTTT.

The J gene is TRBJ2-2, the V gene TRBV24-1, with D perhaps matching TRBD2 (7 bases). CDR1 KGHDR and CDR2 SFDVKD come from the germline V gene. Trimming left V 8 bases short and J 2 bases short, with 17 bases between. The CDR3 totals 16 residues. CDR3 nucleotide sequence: TGTGCCACCACGGGGGGCGTGGAAATAAACACCGGGGAGCTGTTTTTT. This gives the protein CATTGGVEINTGELFF.

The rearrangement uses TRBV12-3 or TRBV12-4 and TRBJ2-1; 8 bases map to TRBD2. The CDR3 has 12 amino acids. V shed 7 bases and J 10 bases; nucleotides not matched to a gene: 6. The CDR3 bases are TGTGCCAGCATCTCGGGGGGGGCGGAGCAGTTCTTC. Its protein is CASISGGAEQFF.

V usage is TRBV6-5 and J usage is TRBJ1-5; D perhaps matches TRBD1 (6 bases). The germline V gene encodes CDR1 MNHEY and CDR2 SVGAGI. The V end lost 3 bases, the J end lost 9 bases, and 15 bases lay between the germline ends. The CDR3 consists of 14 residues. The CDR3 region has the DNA TGTGCCAGCAGTTATGAAGGGGGTCAAGGGCCCCAGCATTTT. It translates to CASSYEGGQGPQHF.

For the CDR3, the DNA is TGTGCCAGTAGTTCCCTCACACATGGCTACACCTTC. Residues: CASSSLTHGYTF. The V call is TRBV19, the J call TRBJ1-2; no reliable D call. Germline CDR1 reads LNHDA; CDR2 reads SQIVND (reference sequence). V was pared by 5 bases and J by 6 bases, with 10 bases between. The CDR3 is 12 residues long.

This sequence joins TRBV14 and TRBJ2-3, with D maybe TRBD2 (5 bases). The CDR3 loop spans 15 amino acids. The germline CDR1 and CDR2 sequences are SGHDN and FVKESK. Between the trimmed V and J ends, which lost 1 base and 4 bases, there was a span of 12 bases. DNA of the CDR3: TGTGCCAGCAGCCAAGGTGTTAGCGCCCCAGATACGCAGTATTTT. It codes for CASSQGVSAPDTQYF.

CDR3 protein: CASSIGTGGTEAFF. CDR3 nucleotide sequence: TGTGCCAGCAGCATCGGGACAGGGGGCACTGAAGCTTTCTTT. J is TRBJ1-1 and V is TRBV7-9; the match to TRBD1 covers 11 bases. The CDR3 has 14 amino acids. Per the germline V gene, CDR1 is SEHNR and CDR2 is FQNEAQ (reference sequence). Trimming cost V 5 bases and J 4 bases; bases outside gene matches: 3.

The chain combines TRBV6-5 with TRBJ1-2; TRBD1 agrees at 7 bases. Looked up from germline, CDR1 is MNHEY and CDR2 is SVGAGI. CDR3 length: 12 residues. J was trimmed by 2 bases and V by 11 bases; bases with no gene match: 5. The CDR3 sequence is CAGNRGNYGYTF. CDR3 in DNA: TGTGCCGGGAACAGGGGAAACTATGGCTACACCTTC.

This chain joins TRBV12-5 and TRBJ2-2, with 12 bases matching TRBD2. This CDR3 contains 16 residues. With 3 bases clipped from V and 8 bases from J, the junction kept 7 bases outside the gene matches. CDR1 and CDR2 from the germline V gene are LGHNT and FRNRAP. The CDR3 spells CASGFDLAGGPGELFF. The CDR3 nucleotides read TGTGCTAGTGGTTTCGACCTAGCGGGAGGGCCAGGGGAGCTGTTTTTT.

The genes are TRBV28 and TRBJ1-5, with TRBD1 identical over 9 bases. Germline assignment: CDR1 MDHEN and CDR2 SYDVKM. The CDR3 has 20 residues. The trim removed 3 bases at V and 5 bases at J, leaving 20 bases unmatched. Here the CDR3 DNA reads TGTGCCAGCAGTTTTTCGGTCCGGAGAGAGGGACAGGGAGACCATCAGCCCCAGCATTTT. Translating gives CASSFSVRREGQGDHQPQHF.

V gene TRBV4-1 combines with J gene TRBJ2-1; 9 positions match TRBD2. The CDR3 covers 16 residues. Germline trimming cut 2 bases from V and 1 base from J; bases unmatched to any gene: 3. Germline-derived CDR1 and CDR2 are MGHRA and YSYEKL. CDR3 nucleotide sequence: TGCGCCAGCAGCCAATATACTAGCGGGTCCTACAATGAGCAGTTCTTC. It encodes CASSQYTSGSYNEQFF.

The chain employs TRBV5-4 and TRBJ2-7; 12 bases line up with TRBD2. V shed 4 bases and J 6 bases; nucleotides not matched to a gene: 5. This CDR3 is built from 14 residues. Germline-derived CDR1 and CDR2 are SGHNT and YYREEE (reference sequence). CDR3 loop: CASSGGLAGTEQYF. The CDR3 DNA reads TGTGCCAGCAGCGGAGGACTAGCGGGAACCGAGCAGTACTTC.

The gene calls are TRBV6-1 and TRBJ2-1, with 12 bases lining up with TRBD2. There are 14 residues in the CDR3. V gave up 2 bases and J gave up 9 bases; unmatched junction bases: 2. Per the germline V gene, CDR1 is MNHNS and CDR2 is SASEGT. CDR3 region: CASSELAGGGEQFF. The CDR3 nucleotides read TGTGCCAGCAGTGAACTAGCGGGAGGGGGTGAGCAGTTCTTC.

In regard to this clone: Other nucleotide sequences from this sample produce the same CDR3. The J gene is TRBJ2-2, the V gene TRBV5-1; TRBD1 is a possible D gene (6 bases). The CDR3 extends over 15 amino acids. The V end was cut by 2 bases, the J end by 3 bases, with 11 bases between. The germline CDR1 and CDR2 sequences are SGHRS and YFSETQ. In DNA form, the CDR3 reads TGCGCCAGCAGCTTAGTAGGGGGAGACACCGGGGAGCTGTTTTTT. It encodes CASSLVGGDTGELFF.